This T cell receptor beta chain was recovered during a study of CDR3 diversity in severe acne. Germline CDR1 SGHVS, CDR2 FQNEAQ. This CDR3 is built from 14 residues. V lost 2 bases, J lost 1 base, and 6 bases lay in between. In TCRdb, the PCR reads were re-called with MiXCR into one record per CDR3 protein. The table has 85,000 to 120,000 distinct CDR3 sequences, 51% seen once. What was sequenced was blood. This chain uses TRBV7-8 with TRBJ2-1; D gene unclear. The TCR originated in a male donor with acne. The CDR3 region is CASSLYGSYNEQFF. The CDR3 coding sequence is TGTGCCAGCAGCTTATATGGGTCCTACAATGAGCAGTTCTTC.